The 19 T cell receptor beta chains reported below all come from one sample, sequenced in a study of blood T cell repertoires in COVID-19. Some clones are missing from TCRdb's copy, which holds only in-frame ones; the method was immunoSEQ multiplex PCR. The sample lists 70,000 or so clones; around 86% were seen once. Sample: peripheral blood. The receptor source for this set is a young woman with acute or convalescent COVID-19.

This clone was found a few times. V is TRBV2 and J is TRBJ1-2; D uncertain. Germline V gives CDR1 SNHLY, CDR2 FYNNEI. V was clipped by 3 bases and J by 8 bases, with 19 bases between them. This CDR3 is 15 amino acids long. The CDR3 loop reads CASSDHYSTYTGYTF. The CDR3 bases are TGTGCCAGCAGTGACCATTACTCAACCTATACGGGCTACACCTTC.

This sequence joins TRBV7-8 and TRBJ2-1; perhaps TRBD1 as D (5 bases). The CDR3 is 13 residues long. CDR1 SGHVS and CDR2 FQNEAQ come from the germline V gene. Trimming took 4 bases from V and 6 from J, leaving 10 bases between them. The CDR3 sequence: CASSSLQGNEQFF. CDR3 coding DNA: TGTGCCAGCAGCTCACTGCAGGGCAATGAGCAGTTCTTC.

This chain uses TRBV7-2 with TRBJ1-2; D is unclear. CDR3 size: 14 residues. V lost 1 base to trimming and J lost 1 base, with 7 bases between them. The germline CDR1 and CDR2 sequences are SGHTA and FQGNSA. The CDR3 loop reads CASSLETHNYGYTF. In nucleotides, the CDR3 is TGTGCCAGCAGCTTAGAGACTCATAACTATGGCTACACCTTC.

The chain has TRBV28 and TRBJ1-6; TRBD1 matches 11 bases. The V gene end was trimmed by 6 bases and the J gene end by 13 bases; junction bases not matched to a gene: 8. Germline CDR1 reads MDHEN; CDR2 reads SYDVKM. CDR3 size: 14 residues. CDR3 in DNA: TGTGCCAGCAGGCGGGACAGGGGGGTTTGGCCCCTCCACTTT. Translation: CASRRDRGVWPLHF.

This clone appeared a few times. The J gene is TRBJ2-7, the V gene TRBV27; 10 positions match TRBD1. The length of the CDR3 is 12 residues. The ends lost 6 bases at V and 6 bases at J; junction bases unmatched: 2. Germline V gives CDR1 MNHEY, CDR2 SMNVEV (reference sequence). The CDR3 nucleotides read TGTGCCAGCAGGACAGGGGGCGGCGAGCAGTACTTC. Protein: CASRTGGGEQYF.

V usage is TRBV7-9 and J usage is TRBJ1-2; D is unresolved. This CDR3 region has 17 residues. V was pared by 3 bases and J by 3 bases, with 20 bases between. The V gene's germline CDR1 is SEHNR and CDR2 FQNEAQ (reference sequence). The CDR3 region has the DNA TGTGCCAGCAGCTTGCCAAGCCGGGGAGGCCCCGACTATGGCTACACCTTC. As protein: CASSLPSRGGPDYGYTF.

This chain connects TRBV7-9 to TRBJ1-1; 8 bases agree with TRBD1. The germline V gene has CDR1 SEHNR and CDR2 FQNEAQ (reference sequence). The CDR3 is 14 residues long. V shed 1 base, J shed 5 bases, and the junction held 3 bases outside the gene matches. DNA for the CDR3: TGTGCCAGCAGCTTAGGGACAGGGAGTACTGAAGCTTTCTTT. Amino acid sequence: CASSLGTGSTEAFF.

V and J are TRBV6-5 and TRBJ1-5; D might be TRBD1 (5 bases). Germline-derived CDR1 and CDR2 are MNHEY and SVGAGI. The CDR3 runs to 14 residues. Trimming took 8 bases from V and 1 from J, leaving 12 bases between them. The CDR3 DNA sequence: TGTGCCAGCCGACTCGGGGGAAGCAATCAGCCCCAGCATTTT. This codes for CASRLGGSNQPQHF.

The V call is TRBV20-1, the J call TRBJ1-1; 9 bases fit TRBD1. Germline lookup yields CDR1 DFQATT and CDR2 SNEGSKA (reference sequence). The CDR3 runs 11 residues. J was trimmed by 11 bases and V by 5 bases; bases with no gene match: 6. The CDR3 DNA reads TGCAGTGCTGCCGACAGGGGGGATGCTTTCTTT. It specifies CSAADRGDAFF.

This clone has only one observation. V and J are TRBV9 and TRBJ1-2; unclear D gene. V lost 0 bases, J lost 4 bases, and 13 bases lay in between. The CDR3 is 15 amino acids. Per the germline V gene, CDR1 is SGDLS and CDR2 is YYNGEE. As DNA, the CDR3 is TGTGCCAGCAGCGTAGAAAGTGGAGGTCCCTATGGCTACACCTTC. Translating it yields CASSVESGGPYGYTF.

V usage is TRBV14 and J usage is TRBJ1-1; the D gene is possibly TRBD1 (5 bases). This CDR3 spans 13 amino acids. The germline CDR1 and CDR2 sequences are SGHDN and FVKESK. Trimming left V 4 bases short and J 2 bases short, with 8 bases between. The CDR3 bases are TGTGCCAGCAGCCGGGGCAGAAACACTGAAGCTTTCTTT. It codes for CASSRGRNTEAFF.

The genes are TRBV28 and TRBJ2-3; no definite D call. Germline CDR1 reads MDHEN; CDR2 reads SYDVKM. The CDR3 length is 13 residues. V shed 5 bases and J shed 5 bases, with 11 bases lying between them. For the CDR3, the DNA is TGTGCCAGCAGTATGACTCACGGAGATACGCAGTATTTT. The encoded protein is CASSMTHGDTQYF.

The rearrangement joins TRBV11-3 to TRBJ2-3; TRBD2 agrees at 13 bases. The CDR3 is made up of 15 amino acids. From germline, CDR1 is SGHNT and CDR2 YENEEA. J gave up 4 bases and V 5 bases, and 3 bases lay outside the gene matches. CDR3 bases: TGTGCCAGCAGCCCAGGACTAGCGGGAGCAGATACGCAGTATTTT. Translation gives CASSPGLAGADTQYF.

The rearrangement uses TRBV5-1 and TRBJ2-1; 11 bases fit TRBD2. V shed 0 bases, J shed 6 bases, and the junction held 2 bases outside the gene matches. Germline V lookup: CDR1 SGHRS, CDR2 YFSETQ. The CDR3 is 15 residues long. The CDR3 DNA sequence: TGCGCCAGCAGCTTGGCACTAGCGGGGGTCAATGAGCAGTTCTTC. Translating it yields CASSLALAGVNEQFF.

The chain couples TRBV7-2 to TRBJ2-2; TRBD2 might be the D (6 bases). This CDR3 has 14 residues. Trimming took off 7 bases at V and 2 bases at J, with 11 bases between the two ends. Germline CDR1 and CDR2: SGHTA and FQGNSA. CDR3 DNA sequence: TGTGCCAGCACAATAGCGGTAAACACCGGGGAGCTGTTTTTT. Its translation is CASTIAVNTGELFF.

The chain employs TRBV21-1 and TRBJ2-5; the table calls TRBD2, which could not be checked here. TRBV21-1 is annotated as a pseudogene. The CDR3 length is 17 residues. The CDR3 coding sequence is TGTGCCAGCAGCGCACAAGAGGCCCTAGAGGCCGGAGAGACCCAGTACTTC. As protein: CASSAQEALEAGETQYF.

The CDR3: CASSIDATGTGLYGYTF. CDR3 DNA: TGTGCCAGTAGTATAGACGCCACCGGGACAGGGTTATATGGCTACACCTTC. The genes are TRBV19 and TRBJ1-2, with 9 bases fitting TRBD1. V gave up 0 bases and J gave up 5 bases; unmatched junction bases: 10. The germline V gene encodes CDR1 LNHDA and CDR2 SQIVND (reference sequence). This CDR3 comprises 17 residues.

This clone was detected only once. V and J are TRBV5-8 and TRBJ1-2; the D gene is possibly TRBD1 (5 bases). The CDR3 consists of 15 residues. V gave up 6 bases and J gave up 1 base, with 16 bases separating them. Germline values: CDR1 SGHTS, CDR2 YDEGEE. CDR3 DNA sequence: TGTGCCAGCACCTTTTTAGGGGAATTTAACTATGGCTACACCTTC. It translates to CASTFLGEFNYGYTF. The full variable domain, completed using reference TRBV5-8 and TRBJ1-2, is EAGVTQSPTHLIKTRGQQATLRCSPISGHTSVYWYQQALGLGLQFLLWYDEGEERNRGNFPPRFSGRQFPNYSSELNVNALELEDSALYLCASTFLGEFNYGYTFGSGTRLTVV.

This clone was counted a single time. The chain has TRBV28 and TRBJ1-5; 7 positions agree with TRBD1. With 4 bases clipped from V and 5 bases from J, the junction kept 11 bases outside the gene matches. The CDR3 totals 16 residues. CDR1 MDHEN and CDR2 SYDVKM come from the germline V gene. The chain's CDR3 is CASSSTRQGWDQPQHF. CDR3 sequence (DNA): TGTGCCAGCAGTTCAACAAGACAGGGTTGGGATCAGCCCCAGCATTTT.